This TCR beta chain derives from a study of T-cell memory formation after mild COVID-19. Overall study: The two donors had largely donor-specific TCR clusters. General study findings and limits: Later expanders leaned toward CD4+, whereas clones contracting from day 15 to 85 were balanced CD4/CD8. Whether second-wave clones peaking at day 37 were SARS-CoV-2 specific went unconfirmed.

This clonotype was observed a few times. No antigen is known for it. Germline loops: CDR1 LGHDT, CDR2 YNNKEL (reference sequence). CDR3 length: 15 residues. V was pared by 1 base and J by 2 bases, with 9 bases between. Employing constant-segment primers, 5'RACE generated TCR alpha and TCR beta cDNA libraries bearing sample barcodes and UMIs. Each CDR3 protein gets one entry after TCRdb re-called the 5' RACE reads with MiXCR. The sample carries 350,000 to 500,000 distinct CDR3 sequences, under 25% recorded once. The sequence was obtained from an adult woman who had mild COVID-19 (a few samples of this study predate the infection). Cell type and time point are not known. Source material: PBMCs or a T cell subset sorted from them (not recorded which). J is TRBJ1-5 and V is TRBV3-1; D gene unclear. CDR3 protein: CASSQGGNGNQPQHF. CDR3 coding DNA: TGTGCCAGCAGCCAAGGGGGAAATGGCAATCAGCCCCAGCATTTT. Full variable domain (remainder filled in from reference TRBV3-1 and TRBJ1-5): DTAVSQTPKYLVTQMGNDKSIKCEQNLGHDTMYWYKQDSKKFLKIMFSYNNKELIINETVPNRFSPKSPDKAHLNLHINSLELGDSAVYFCASSQGGNGNQPQHFGDGTRLSIL.